A single sample gave rise to the 29 T cell receptor beta chains below, sequenced in a study of regulatory T cells in long-lasting Graves disease. Building the TCR beta libraries relied on iRepertoire HTBI primers, and CDR3 regions underwent Arm-PCR. One entry per CDR3 protein, called by TCRdb with MiXCR from the multiplex PCR reads. This sample has approximately 540,000 distinct CDR3 sequences, with around 11% found just once. As for time point: newly diagnosed GD, antithyroid drugs for less than 3 months. Generation of the TCR library employed RNA extracted from PBMCs. The sample also formed part of further work on T cells in Graves' hyperthyroidism and ophthalmopathy.

Sequencing was performed on peripheral blood mononuclear cells (PBMCs), taken at new diagnosis, from a patient treated with antithyroid drugs. These receptors came from a young woman with Graves disease.

This clonotype occurred many times. The rearrangement joins TRBV28 to TRBJ1-4; 8 bases are shared with TRBD1. This CDR3 spans 15 amino acids. Germline V CDR1 and CDR2: MDHEN, SYDVKM. J was trimmed by 7 bases and V by 6 bases; bases with no gene match: 10. The CDR3 region has the DNA TGTGCCAGCAGGCAGGAGACAGGGGCCTTTGAAAAACTGTTTTTT. Translating gives CASRQETGAFEKLFF.

This clonotype was detected ten times or more. The V call is TRBV2, the J call TRBJ1-1; perhaps TRBD1 as D (5 bases). Trimming stripped 3 bases from V and 4 bases from J, with 6 bases between. Germline CDR1 and CDR2: SNHLY and FYNNEI. The CDR3 has 12 amino acids. The CDR3 coding sequence is TGTGCCAGCAGTGAGGGGGGCACTGAAGCTTTCTTT. Translating it yields CASSEGGTEAFF. The whole variable domain, filled in from reference TRBV2 and TRBJ1-1, reads EPEVTQTPSHQVTQMGQEVILRCVPISNHLYFYWYRQILGQKVEFLVSFYNNEISEKSEIFDDQFSVERPDGSNFTLKIRSTKLEDSAMYFCASSEGGTEAFFGQGTRLTVV.

This clonotype has ten or more counts. The chain recombines TRBV29-1 with TRBJ1-1; 12 nucleotides line up with TRBD1. The junction had 9 bases not matched to a gene; V was cut back by 4 bases and J by 0 bases. CDR3 length: 17 residues. Germline V gene lookup returns CDR1 SQVTM and CDR2 ANQGSEA. In nucleotides, the CDR3 is TGCAGCGTTGCCCCCAGGGGGACAGGGGGCTTGAACACTGAAGCTTTCTTT. This encodes CSVAPRGTGGLNTEAFF. Looking up the rest from reference TRBV29-1 and TRBJ1-1 gives the full variable domain: SAVISQKPSRDICQRGTSLTIQCQVDSQVTMMFWYRQQPGQSLTLIATANQGSEATYESGFVIDKFPISRPNLTFSTLTVSNMSPEDSSIYLCSVAPRGTGGLNTEAFFGQGTRLTVV.

This clonotype was detected many times. The CDR3: CSASGLAGLSSYNEQFF. The CDR3 DNA reads TGCAGTGCTTCAGGACTAGCGGGTTTGAGCTCCTACAATGAGCAGTTCTTC. This chain connects TRBV20-1 to TRBJ2-1; the match to TRBD2 covers 11 bases. The length of the CDR3 is 17 residues. With 5 bases clipped from V and 0 bases from J, the junction kept 9 bases outside the gene matches. CDR1 and CDR2 (germline): DFQATT, SNEGSKA (reference sequence).

The table lists this clonotype with a few counts. This chain joins TRBV25-1 and TRBJ1-4; weak D call: TRBD1 (5 bases). The CDR3 sequence is 13 residues long. Germline CDR1 reads MGHDK; CDR2 reads SYGVNS. V lost 3 bases, J lost 8 bases, and 10 bases lay in between. CDR3 residues: CASSDRAVEKLFF. The CDR3 DNA is TGTGCCAGCAGTGACAGGGCCGTGGAAAAACTGTTTTTT.

Many counts were recorded for this clonotype. The chain uses TRBV19 and TRBJ2-2, with D uncertain. The V and J ends lost 5 bases and 1 base respectively, with 11 bases between them. Per the germline V gene, CDR1 is LNHDA and CDR2 is SQIVND (reference sequence). This CDR3 comprises 15 residues. CDR3 loop: CASSGGRRNTGELFF. In nucleotides, the CDR3 is TGTGCCAGTAGTGGCGGACGGCGGAACACCGGGGAGCTGTTTTTT. The whole variable domain, filled in from reference TRBV19 and TRBJ2-2, reads DGGITQSPKYLFRKEGQNVTLSCEQNLNHDAMYWYRQDPGQGLRLIYYSQIVNDFQKGDIAEGYSVSREKKESFPLTVTSAQKNPTAFYLCASSGGRRNTGELFFGEGSRLTVL.

The gene calls are TRBV6-2 or TRBV6-3 and TRBJ2-3, with TRBD1 as a possible D gene (5 bases). The length of the CDR3 is 15 residues. Looked up from germline, CDR1 is MNHEY and CDR2 is SVGEGT. V was pared by 5 bases and J by 3 bases, with 15 bases between. The CDR3 DNA is TGTGCCAGCAGTGGGCCCGAGCAGGGTACAGATACGCAGTATTTT. Its translation: CASSGPEQGTDTQYF.

This clonotype was found many times. This sequence joins TRBV10-3 and TRBJ2-5, with D hard to call. CDR3 length equals 12 residues. Germline assignment: CDR1 ENHRY and CDR2 SYGVKD. Trimming removed 8 bases at V and 1 base at J, with 8 bases between. CDR3 amino acids: CAISGSQETQYF. The CDR3 DNA follows: TGTGCCATCTCGGGCAGCCAAGAGACCCAGTACTTC.

This clonotype was detected many times. This chain joins TRBV12-3 or TRBV12-4 and TRBJ2-3, with D tentatively TRBD1 (5 bases). There are 15 residues in the CDR3. V shed 6 bases and J shed 0 bases, with 13 bases lying between them. Written as DNA, the CDR3 is TGTGCCAGCAGCAACACCCAGGGCAGCACAGATACGCAGTATTTT. Residues: CASSNTQGSTDTQYF.

This clonotype occurred a few times. The chain has TRBV29-1 and TRBJ2-1, with D perhaps given as TRBD1 or TRBD2 (5 bases each). Germline-derived CDR1 and CDR2 are SQVTM and ANQGSEA. V dropped 6 bases and J dropped 0 bases, with 15 bases sitting between them. The CDR3 covers 15 residues. In nucleotides, the CDR3 is TGCAGCGTGGAAAACCGGGACGGCTCCTACAATGAGCAGTTCTTC. This codes for CSVENRDGSYNEQFF.

This clonotype has at least ten counts. The rearrangement uses TRBV27 and TRBJ2-7; weak D call: TRBD2 (7 bases). The germline V gene encodes CDR1 MNHEY and CDR2 SMNVEV (reference sequence). The V and J ends lost 11 bases and 2 bases respectively, with 22 bases between them. This CDR3 has 15 amino acids. CDR3 amino acids: CAGNAGAPTTYEQYF. The CDR3 DNA reads TGTGCCGGCAACGCGGGGGCACCGACTACCTACGAGCAGTACTTC.

The sample holds many counts of this clonotype. CDR3: CASSGSRTNYEQYF. For the CDR3, the DNA is TGTGCCAGCAGTGGATCGAGGACTAACTACGAGCAGTACTTC. The gene calls are TRBV6-1 and TRBJ2-7; D might be TRBD2 (6 bases). In germline, CDR1 is MNHNS, CDR2 SASEGT. Trimming stripped 4 bases from V and 3 bases from J, with 13 bases between. The CDR3 contains 14 residues.

This clonotype was picked up many times. The chain recombines TRBV2 with TRBJ2-1, with 7 bases that match TRBD2. Germline loops: CDR1 SNHLY, CDR2 FYNNEI. The CDR3 length is 18 residues. Trimming took 2 bases from V and 6 from J; bases not matched to a gene: 16. The CDR3 reads CASSESETSPSWGNEQFF. DNA for the CDR3: TGTGCCAGCAGTGAATCGGAGACTAGCCCATCTTGGGGCAATGAGCAGTTCTTC.

This clonotype appeared a few times. The V call is TRBV5-1, the J call TRBJ2-7, with 7 bases lining up with TRBD1. CDR1 and CDR2 (germline): SGHRS, YFSETQ. CDR3 length: 16 amino acids. V shed 3 bases, J shed 0 bases, and the junction held 9 bases outside the gene matches. The CDR3: CASSSTWDSYSYEQYF. DNA of the CDR3: TGCGCCAGCAGCTCTACTTGGGACAGTTACTCCTACGAGCAGTACTTC.

This clonotype was observed many times. V usage is TRBV7-8 and J usage is TRBJ2-5; TRBD1 matches 7 bases. V lost 4 bases, J lost 4 bases, and 9 bases stayed unmatched. Germline-derived CDR1 and CDR2 are SGHVS and FQNEAQ. The CDR3 totals 15 residues. The CDR3 DNA follows: TGTGCCAGCAGCTCGACAGGGACACCGGGAGAGACCCAGTACTTC. It codes for CASSSTGTPGETQYF. The full variable domain, completed using reference TRBV7-8 and TRBJ2-5, is GAGVSQSPRYKVAKRGQDVALRCDPISGHVSLFWYQQALGQGPEFLTYFQNEAQLDKSGLPSDRFFAERPEGSVSTLKIQRTQQEDSAVYLCASSSTGTPGETQYFGPGTRLLVL.

This clonotype was observed many times. The rearrangement uses TRBV20-1 and TRBJ2-1; 10 bases map to TRBD2. The germline gives CDR1 DFQATT, CDR2 SNEGSKA (reference sequence). V lost 1 base, J lost 0 bases, and 3 bases stayed unmatched. This CDR3 is 16 amino acids long. The CDR3 loop is CSARGTSGASYNEQFF. The CDR3 DNA reads as TGCAGTGCTAGAGGGACTAGCGGAGCCTCCTACAATGAGCAGTTCTTC.

This clonotype was seen ten or more times. This sequence joins TRBV19 and TRBJ2-2; D is ambiguous. The CDR3 covers 14 residues. Germline CDR1 and CDR2: LNHDA and SQIVND (reference sequence). V lost 9 bases and J lost 6, with 17 bases in between. Here the CDR3 DNA reads TGTGCCAGCAAAGGGCCGTATGGGCCCGGGGAGCTGTTTTTT. It codes for CASKGPYGPGELFF.

As DNA, the CDR3 is TGTGCCAGCAGCTTGCCAAACTCTGGAAACACCATATATTTT. Translation: CASSLPNSGNTIYF. This chain uses TRBV5-6 with TRBJ1-3; D is undetermined. The CDR3 has 14 residues. Per the germline V gene, CDR1 is SGHDT and CDR2 is YYEEEE. Trimming took 1 base from V and 0 from J, leaving 5 bases between them.

This clonotype was observed a handful of times. The J gene is TRBJ2-7, the V gene TRBV6-1, with TRBD2 matching 9 bases. This CDR3 is 14 amino acids long. From germline, CDR1 is MNHNS and CDR2 SASEGT. V dropped 6 bases and J dropped 3; count of bases not matched to a gene: 6. DNA of the CDR3: TGTGCCAGCAGGCCGGGACTAGCTTTCTACGAGCAGTACTTC. Its translation: CASRPGLAFYEQYF.

This clonotype appeared a few times. This chain joins TRBV9 and TRBJ2-1; D uncertain. The V gene lost 3 bases and the J gene lost 5 bases, with 9 bases spanning the gap. This CDR3 is 13 amino acids long. CDR1 and CDR2 (germline): SGDLS, YYNGEE. The CDR3 DNA is TGTGCCAGCAGCGCACAAACGAACAATGAGCAGTTCTTC. This translates into CASSAQTNNEQFF. Full variable domain (missing parts from reference TRBV9 and TRBJ2-1): DSGVTQTPKHLITATGQRVTLRCSPRSGDLSVYWYQQSLDQGLQFLIQYYNGEERAKGNILERFSAQQFPDLHSELNLSSLELGDSALYFCASSAQTNNEQFFGPGTRLTVL.

This clonotype showed up many times. The chain couples TRBV11-2 to TRBJ1-1; D possibly corresponds to TRBD1 (5 bases). Per germline, CDR1 SGHAT and CDR2 FQNNGV. The CDR3 extends over 14 amino acids. Trimming left V 3 bases short and J 1 base short, with 9 bases between. CDR3: CASSLYRRNTEAFF. Here the CDR3 DNA reads TGTGCCAGCAGCTTGTACAGGAGGAACACTGAAGCTTTCTTT.

This clonotype was seen repeatedly, ten times or more. This chain connects TRBV18 to TRBJ2-1; 8 bases are shared with TRBD2. Trimming cost V 4 bases and J 7 bases; bases outside gene matches: 9. This CDR3 region has 15 residues. Germline V gene lookup returns CDR1 KGHSH and CDR2 LQKENI. The CDR3 nucleotides read TGTGCCAGCTCACGTGGTCCTAGCGGGTATAATGAGCAGTTCTTC. Translation gives CASSRGPSGYNEQFF.

This clonotype was recorded at least ten times. The V call is TRBV19, the J call TRBJ1-5, with 9 bases lining up with TRBD1. The CDR3 totals 15 residues. J gave up 6 bases and V 8 bases, and 11 bases lay outside the gene matches. CDR1 and CDR2 (germline): LNHDA, SQIVND (reference sequence). DNA of the CDR3: TGTGCCAGTTCACCGGGACAGGGTAATCTTCAGCCCCAGCATTTT. This encodes CASSPGQGNLQPQHF.

The sample holds many counts of this clonotype. This CDR3 is CASSLSQYFMNTEAFF. CDR3 in DNA: TGTGCCAGCAGTTTGAGCCAGTATTTTATGAACACTGAAGCTTTCTTT. This chain uses TRBV12-3 or TRBV12-4 with TRBJ1-1; D uncertain. The V gene lost 3 bases and the J gene lost 0 bases, with 14 bases spanning the gap. This CDR3 is 16 amino acids long.

Details on this clonotype: This sequence may be a read error, since a much larger clone differs from it by one base. The J gene is TRBJ2-7, the V gene TRBV6-1; D possibly uses TRBD1 or TRBD2 (5 bases each). The CDR3 spans 15 residues. CDR1 is MNHNS, CDR2 SASEGT, per germline. CDR3 sequence: CTSSTDSGATYEQYF. The CDR3 DNA sequence: TGTACCAGCAGTACGGACTCTGGGGCAACCTACGAGCAGTACTTC.

This clonotype showed up many times. This rearrangement joins TRBV28 to TRBJ1-1; 15 bases map to TRBD2. The J call may be incorrect, as the DNA end agrees better with TRBJ2-3. The CDR3 loop spans 17 amino acids. The V gene's germline CDR1 is MDHEN and CDR2 SYDVKM. The CDR3 is CASSLPGLAGGSGTQYF. The DNA for the CDR3 is TGTGCCAGCAGTTTGCCCGGACTAGCGGGAGGGTCGGGTACGCAGTATTTT.

This clonotype has at least ten counts. This chain joins TRBV27 and TRBJ1-2, with a possible D match to TRBD1 (5 bases). Germline V gives CDR1 MNHEY, CDR2 SMNVEV (reference sequence). Trimming removed 5 bases at V and 4 bases at J, with 17 bases between. CDR3 length: 15 amino acids. The CDR3 spells CASSGSGTSGYGYTF. The CDR3 coding sequence is TGTGCCAGCAGTGGATCCGGGACCTCCGGCTATGGCTACACCTTC.

About this clonotype: This clone may be a read error of a much larger clone one base away. This rearrangement joins TRBV6-9 to TRBJ2-3; 8 bases line up with TRBD1. The CDR3 runs to 16 residues. Per the germline V gene, CDR1 is MNHGY and CDR2 is SVAAGI. The CDR3 spells CASSYGTGTSTDTRYF. The CDR3 region has the DNA TGTGCCAGCAGTTACGGGACAGGTACTAGCACAGATACGCGGTATTTT.

Many counts were recorded for this clonotype. The rearrangement joins TRBV9 to TRBJ2-5, with D tentatively TRBD1 (6 bases). The germline CDR1 and CDR2 sequences are SGDLS and YYNGEE. V was trimmed by 0 bases and J by 7 bases, leaving 19 bases between them. The CDR3 spans 16 residues. As DNA, the CDR3 is TGTGCCAGCAGCGTAGGTCTAGCAGGGGCTCTGGGGACCCAGTACTTC. It specifies CASSVGLAGALGTQYF.